Listed here are 8 T cell receptor beta chains from one sample, sequenced in a study of blood T cell repertoires in COVID-19. Measured with immunoSEQ multiplex PCR; TCRdb has only the in-frame clones, and not every one. This sample has some 140,000 clones, with around 82% found just once. Material: peripheral blood. These receptor sequences come from a man aged 60 to 69 with COVID-19, enrolled during active disease.

The chain has TRBV5-1 and TRBJ2-2, with D possibly being TRBD1 (6 bases). Germline CDR1 SGHRS, CDR2 YFSETQ. The CDR3 sequence is 13 residues long. Trimming stripped 4 bases from V and 5 bases from J, with 9 bases between. As DNA, the CDR3 is TGCGCCAGCAGCGTACAGGGTACCGGGGAGCTGTTTTTT. Encoded protein: CASSVQGTGELFF.

This chain joins TRBV4-1 and TRBJ1-2, with D possibly matching TRBD1 (6 bases). V lost 2 bases and J lost 1, with 8 bases in between. The germline CDR1 and CDR2 sequences are MGHRA and YSYEKL. The CDR3 runs to 14 residues. The CDR3 DNA sequence: TGCGCCAGCAGCCAACGACAGGATAACTATGGCTACACCTTC. Translated, it gives CASSQRQDNYGYTF.

CDR3 sequence: CAWGLAGGPYNEQFF. The DNA for the CDR3 is TGTGCCTGGGGACTAGCGGGGGGGCCCTACAATGAGCAGTTCTTC. The genes are TRBV30 and TRBJ2-1; 15 nucleotides line up with TRBD2. V dropped 5 bases and J dropped 2; count of bases not matched to a gene: 1. CDR1 and CDR2 from the germline V gene are GTSNPN and SVGIG (reference sequence). The CDR3 is 15 amino acids.

The chain is built from TRBV18 and TRBJ1-1; D gene ambiguous. V lost 1 base and J lost 1, with 13 bases in between. The CDR3 is made up of 16 amino acids. The germline V gene encodes CDR1 KGHSH and CDR2 LQKENI. CDR3: CASSPRRYSQNTEAFF. CDR3 bases: TGTGCCAGCTCACCACGTAGATACAGTCAGAACACTGAAGCTTTCTTT. The full variable domain, in which reference TRBV18 and TRBJ1-1 provide the parts outside the CDR3, is NAGVMQNPRHLVRRRGQEARLRCSPMKGHSHVYWYRQLPEEGLKFMVYLQKENIIDESGMPKERFSAEFPKEGPSILRIQQVVRGDSAAYFCASSPRRYSQNTEAFFGQGTRLTVV.

The chain carries TRBV4-1 and TRBJ1-2; 9 bases align to TRBD1. Germline V lookup: CDR1 MGHRA, CDR2 YSYEKL. The length of the CDR3 is 15 residues. V dropped 0 bases and J dropped 4; count of bases not matched to a gene: 3. The chain's CDR3 is CASSQDQDRGYGYTF. The CDR3 bases are TGCGCCAGCAGCCAAGATCAGGACAGGGGCTATGGCTACACCTTC.

The V call is TRBV7-2, the J call TRBJ1-5, with 9 bases matching TRBD1. V gave up 5 bases and J gave up 7 bases; unmatched junction bases: 6. This CDR3 is 14 amino acids long. CDR1 SGHTA and CDR2 FQGNSA come from the germline V gene. Written as DNA, the CDR3 is TGTGCCAGCAGCGCGACAGGGGGTGGGCAGCCCCAGCATTTT. Residues: CASSATGGGQPQHF.

The chain employs TRBV6-2 or TRBV6-3 and TRBJ2-6; TRBD1 agrees at 10 bases. Trimming cost V 1 base and J 0 bases; bases outside gene matches: 3. The CDR3 is made up of 18 amino acids. Germline V gene sequence: CDR1 MNHEY, CDR2 SVGEGT. The DNA of the CDR3 is TGTGCCAGCAGTTACTTCCGGGACAGGGGCTCTGGGGCCAACGTCCTGACTTTC. The encoded protein is CASSYFRDRGSGANVLTF.

This chain uses TRBV29-1 with TRBJ2-3, with 10 bases that match TRBD2. V was pared by 7 bases and J by 4 bases, with 8 bases of the junction left unmatched. The V gene's germline CDR1 is SQVTM and CDR2 ANQGSEA. The CDR3 consists of 14 residues. The CDR3 nucleotides read TGCAGCGCCTTTAGCGGGAGGAGGTCAGATACGCAGTATTTT. This sequence encodes CSAFSGRRSDTQYF.